This T cell receptor beta chain was recovered during a study of brain T cells in children with intractable seizures. The study, taken as a whole, reports: Patients' HCMV serostatus was unknown; virus specificity rests on CDR3 similarity alone.

Notes on this clone: Its antigen remains unknown.

V was cut by 8 bases and J by 3 bases, with 10 bases left in between. CDR3 length equals 12 residues. The germline V gene encodes CDR1 SEHNR and CDR2 FQNEAQ (reference sequence). The time point denotes: blood from clinic visit 5 months post-surgery; TSC patient then seizure free. The sequenced cases were selected for having the highest brain T cell transcript signatures. The repertoire was sequenced with immunoSEQ multiplex PCR; TCRdb's copy has only in-frame clones and lacks some. The sample includes under 400,000 clones, about 93% of them seen just once. This receptor was identified in a boy under two years old with tuberous sclerosis and intractable seizures. This specimen was peripheral blood, taken approximately 5 months after surgery. The V and J genes are TRBV7-9 and TRBJ1-1, with unresolved D. CDR3 in amino acids: CASGGVDTEAFF. In nucleotides, the CDR3 is TGTGCCAGCGGTGGGGTTGACACTGAAGCTTTCTTT.